What follows describes a single TCR beta chain. Its antigen remains unidentified. The sample comes from a study of cytomegalovirus exposure and HLA in healthy donors. PCR involved 60 Vbeta and 13 Jbeta primers. The protocol was immunoSEQ multiplex PCR, while the TCRdb copy is restricted to in-frame clones and leaves out a portion. The sample table includes some 150,000 clones. Trimming cost V 4 bases and J 4 bases, with 16 bases left between them. Germline values: CDR1 MNHEY, CDR2 SMNVEV (reference sequence). This CDR3 contains 16 residues. Study-wide findings and caveats: It was shown in a later analysis that HLA-associated TCR beta chains were more clonally expanded than other, equally common chains.

The rearrangement links TRBV27 to TRBJ2-2; a possible D gene is TRBD2 (5 bases). This receptor was obtained from a man aged 35-49 years in good health and CMV-seronegative. Sequenced input: PBMCs. The CDR3 DNA reads as TGTGCCAGCAGTTATCTAGCTTTTGGATCCACCGGGGAGCTGTTTTTT. It codes for CASSYLAFGSTGELFF.